This T cell receptor delta chain was recovered during a study of gamma-delta chains in newborns, infants, children. As for the study in general: Microbial exposure reportedly drives polyclonal innate γδ T cell expansion after birth.

Details on this clone: A much larger clone sits a single nucleotide away, making a read error possible. The sample has other DNA sequences that encode this CDR3 too.

Germline V gene lookup returns CDR1 GEAIGNYY and CDR2 EKD. The CDR3 is 16 amino acids. TCRdb reanalysed the reads with CATT. The sample records some 6,900 delta-chain clones, 2.1% being singletons. This receptor was identified in a child who was a newborn, infant or young child, either healthy, febrile or measles-vaccinated (not recorded which). The sequenced sample consisted of blood. This chain connects TRDV2 to TRDJ3; perhaps TRDD3 as D (6 bases). CDR3 bases: TGTGCCTGTGACCCCCTTACTGGGATAAACACCCGCCAGATGTTTTTC. Protein product: CACDPLTGINTRQMFF.